Included here is one T cell receptor (beta chain) sequence, with context. The record originates from a study of PD-1 blockade in mismatch repair-deficient tumors. In the study overall: All were previously treated, progressing patients with over 9 mismatch repair-deficient cancer types.

The CDR3 spans 16 residues. V shed 2 bases, J shed 6 bases, and the junction held 5 bases outside the gene matches. The germline CDR1 and CDR2 sequences are SGHVS and FQNEAQ. Method: immunoSEQ multiplex PCR; TCRdb's copy keeps in-frame clones and lacks some. The sample includes 40,000 to 65,000 clones, more than 65% of them seen just once. The receptor comes from an adult with mismatch repair-deficient cancer. The sequences come from peripheral blood, collected approximately 20 weeks after starting pembrolizumab. V gene TRBV7-8 combines with J gene TRBJ2-1; the match to TRBD2 covers 12 bases. CDR3 loop: CASSLLAGGPFNEQFF. CDR3 in DNA: TGTGCCAGCAGCTTACTAGCGGGAGGGCCCTTCAATGAGCAGTTCTTC.